The T cell receptor beta chain described here comes from a study of blood T cell repertoires in COVID-19. Background on the study: Nucleic acid was either cDNA or gDNA, and it came from T cells, B-cell-depleted T cells, or PBMCs.

The CDR3 runs to 17 residues. Germline CDR1 reads MDHEN; CDR2 reads SYDVKM. The V and J ends lost 2 bases and 0 bases respectively, with 14 bases between them. This clone was recorded once. The study recruited people aged 18 to 89 years across 20 to 30 US areas. Categorization into cohorts depended on clinical history that participants reported. Profiling relied on immunoSEQ multiplex PCR, and the TCRdb table lists in-frame clones only, not all of them. The table has approximately 250,000 clones, around 89% seen once. The sample comprised PBMCs or T cells enriched from blood (not recorded which). The rearrangement uses TRBV28 and TRBJ1-3; D remains unclear. The clonotype comes from a woman aged 30 to 39 who had recovered from COVID-19. CDR3 protein: CASSLPRHTTSGNTIYF. CDR3 in DNA: TGTGCCAGCAGTTTACCCCGACACACGACCTCTGGAAACACCATATATTTT.